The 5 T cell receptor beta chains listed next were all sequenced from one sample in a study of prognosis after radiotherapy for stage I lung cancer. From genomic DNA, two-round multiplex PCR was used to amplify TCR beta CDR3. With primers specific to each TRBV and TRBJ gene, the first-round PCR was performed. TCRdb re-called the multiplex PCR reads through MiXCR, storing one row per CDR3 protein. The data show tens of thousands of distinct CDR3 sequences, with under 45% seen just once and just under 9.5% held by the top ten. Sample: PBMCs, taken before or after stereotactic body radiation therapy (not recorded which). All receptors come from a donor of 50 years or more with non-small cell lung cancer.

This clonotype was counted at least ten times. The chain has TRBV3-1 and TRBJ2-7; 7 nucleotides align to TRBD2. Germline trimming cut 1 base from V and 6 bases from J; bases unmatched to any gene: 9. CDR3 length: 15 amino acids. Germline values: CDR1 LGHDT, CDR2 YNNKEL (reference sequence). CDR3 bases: TGTGCCAGCAGCCAAGGGGGGGGAGTTGCCTTCGAGCAGTACTTC. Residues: CASSQGGGVAFEQYF.

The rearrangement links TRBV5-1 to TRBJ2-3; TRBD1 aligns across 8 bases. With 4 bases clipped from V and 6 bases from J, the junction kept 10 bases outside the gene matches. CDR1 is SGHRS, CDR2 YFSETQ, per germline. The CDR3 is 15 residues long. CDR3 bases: TGCGCCAGCAGCCACGGACAGGGAGGATCGGATACGCAGTATTTT. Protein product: CASSHGQGGSDTQYF.

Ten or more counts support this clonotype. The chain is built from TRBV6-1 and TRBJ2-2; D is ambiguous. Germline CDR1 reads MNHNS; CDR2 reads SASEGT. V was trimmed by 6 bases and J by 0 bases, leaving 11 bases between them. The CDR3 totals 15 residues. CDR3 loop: CASRRALANTGELFF. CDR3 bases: TGTGCCAGCAGGCGAGCACTCGCGAACACCGGGGAGCTGTTTTTT.

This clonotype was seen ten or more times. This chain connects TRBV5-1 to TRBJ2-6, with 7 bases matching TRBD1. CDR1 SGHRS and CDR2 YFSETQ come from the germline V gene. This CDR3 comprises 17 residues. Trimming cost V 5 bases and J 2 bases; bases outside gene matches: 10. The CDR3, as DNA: TGCGCCAGCAGTACCGGGACAGATGACGCTGGGGCCAACGTCCTGACTTTC. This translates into CASSTGTDDAGANVLTF.

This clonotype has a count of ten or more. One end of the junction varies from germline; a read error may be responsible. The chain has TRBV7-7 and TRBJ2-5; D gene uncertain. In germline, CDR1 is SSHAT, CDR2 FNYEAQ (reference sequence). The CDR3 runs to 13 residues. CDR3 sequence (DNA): TGTGCTAGCAGCTTATCGGGCGGTGAGACCCAGTACTTC. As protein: CASSLSGGETQYF.